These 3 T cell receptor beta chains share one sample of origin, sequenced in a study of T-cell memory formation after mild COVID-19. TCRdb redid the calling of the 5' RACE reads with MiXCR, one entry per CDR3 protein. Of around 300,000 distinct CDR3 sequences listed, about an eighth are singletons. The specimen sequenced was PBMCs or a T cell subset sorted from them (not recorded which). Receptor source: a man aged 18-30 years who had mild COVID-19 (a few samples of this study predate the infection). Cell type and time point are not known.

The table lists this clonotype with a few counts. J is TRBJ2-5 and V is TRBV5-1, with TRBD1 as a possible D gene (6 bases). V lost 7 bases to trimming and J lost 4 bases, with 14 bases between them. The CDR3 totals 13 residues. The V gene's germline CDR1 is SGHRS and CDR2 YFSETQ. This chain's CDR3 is CASDQGSGETQYF. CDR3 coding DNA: TGCGCCAGCGACCAGGGGTCGGGAGAGACCCAGTACTTC.

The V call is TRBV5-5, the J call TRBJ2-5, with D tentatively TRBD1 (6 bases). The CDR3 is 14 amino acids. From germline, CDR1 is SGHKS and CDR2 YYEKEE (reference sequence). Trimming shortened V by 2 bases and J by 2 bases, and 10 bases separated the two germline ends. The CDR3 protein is CASSFGQSQETQYF. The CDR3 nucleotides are TGTGCCAGCAGCTTCGGACAGTCTCAAGAGACCCAGTACTTC.

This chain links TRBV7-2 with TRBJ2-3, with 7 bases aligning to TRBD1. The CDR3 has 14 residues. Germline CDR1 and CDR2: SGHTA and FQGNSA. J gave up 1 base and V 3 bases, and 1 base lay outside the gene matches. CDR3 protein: CASSFDRGTDTQYF. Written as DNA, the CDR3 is TGTGCCAGCAGCTTCGACAGGGGCACAGATACGCAGTATTTT.